This T cell receptor beta chain emerged from a study of T cell responses to AZD1222 COVID-19 vaccine (dated by TCRdb to 2020 to 2022). Regarding the research as a whole: Because spike-specific TCR depth and breadth did not differ between the two schedules, AZD1222 recipients who got a second dose at roughly 4 weeks were pooled with those who got a second dose at roughly 12 weeks. A total of 230 to 250 trial participants underwent TCR sequencing, of whom 207 received two doses of AZD1222 and about 25 received two doses of the MenACWY control vaccine. Enrollment into the trials was organized by age into subgroups of 18-55, 56-69 and 70-plus years, and those subgroups contained around 150, 28 and 57 TCR-sequenced participants, respectively.

V is cut by 2 bases and J by 9 bases, and the space between the germline ends is 8 bases. The CDR3 starts with the cysteine, ends with the phenylalanine, and has 13 residues. Only the CDR3 region is kept as DNA, spanning 39 bases read in frame from base 1. The germline V gene specifies MNHNS as CDR1 and SASEGT as CDR2. The CDR3 regions of human TCRbeta chains were analyzed by immunosequencing. Processing in the source paper ran as follows. Repertoire TCRs were checked for matches against a reference library of SARS-CoV-2-specific TCRs that had been generated using the MIRA antigen-specificity platform. Breadth meant the fraction of unique TCRs that were SARS-CoV-2-associated, whereas depth meant the fraction of total T cells that were SARS-CoV-2-associated. Using the MIRA data, every spike-specific TCR was mapped to the spike region that the TCR reacted to and assigned to either a CD4 or a CD8 class. Log10-transformed breadth and depth values were compared by one-way ANOVA with Sidak's multiple comparisons tests. What TCRdb holds here is the immuneACCESS table cut down to in-frame rearrangements. Part of the clones is not present; checked against another copy, under half of the missing clones reflect an unresolved V gene, and the others are unexplained. V, J and clone size reflect that table, while D and trimming were determined from the DNA. The sample table records about 130,000 clones; roughly 82% of these occur just once. The ten largest clones capture roughly 4.3% of the sample.

This specimen's time point label, interpreted: baseline before first vaccination. The vaccinee samples were drawn from two UK trials, COV001 and COV002, one of which was a single-blind randomized controlled phase 2/3 trial testing AZD1222 (ChAdOx1 nCoV-19) in healthy adults. For TCRbeta chain sequencing, PBMC samples from trial participants were taken at day 0 and at day 28 after the second dose. In regard to this clone: There is no known antigen for this receptor. No base-level quality is on record; no much larger clone is a single base apart.

Beyond this particular receptor, the publication reports: Vaccine-associated CD4 TCRs spanned the whole spike protein, with dominant responses in regions 160-218 and 743-854. The 56-69-year group was small, and its depth increase did not reach significance, likely because of low power. Because no day 14 peak-response samples were available, repertoires were characterized only after the peak T cell response. Most participants were white British and females outnumbered males, and the authors suggested that clonal diversity may have been underestimated. Reportedly, almost half of the unique spike-specific TCRs recognized epitopes lying outside the regions that are mutated in the B.1.351 and B.1.1.7 variants. Conclusions about previously exposed vaccinees are limited, since just six AZD1222 recipients were seropositive for SARS-CoV-2 at baseline. A significant rise in spike-specific TCR breadth and depth was observed after two AZD1222 doses relative to day 0 and relative to MenACWY recipients.

The chain is encoded by TRBV6-1 joined to TRBJ1-6; no D segment can be confidently identified. Sequenced here: peripheral blood, sampled on day 0 of AZD1222 vaccination. The clonotype was recovered from an adult in good health. The CDR3 has the sequence CASSESWTSPLHF. In nucleotide form, the sequence is TGTGCCAGCAGTGAATCATGGACTTCACCCCTCCACTTT.